This TCR beta chain was sequenced for a study of human T cells and chemical hapten exposure. Findings and caveats of the study: DPC sensitization produced no change in TCRs with frequency above 1 in 1000.

Time point described: healthy volunteer bleed at 6 weeks. RNA extraction used unfractionated whole blood as the source of total RNA. V lost 0 bases to trimming and J lost 2 bases, with 14 bases between them. The CDR3 loop spans 16 amino acids. Germline V lookup: CDR1 SGDLS, CDR2 YYNGEE. TCRdb processed the RACE reads anew with MiXCR; each CDR3 protein has one entry. This sample has about 79,000 distinct CDR3 sequences; about 8.6% occur once, and the top ten carry approximately 1.5%. In this sample, this clonotype turned up many times. Its antigen is still unknown. The TCR sequence derives from a male donor in good health. Some clones in this sample may be carry-over from other donors' samples. The sequenced sample consisted of whole blood. The chain has TRBV9 and TRBJ2-5, with D perhaps matching TRBD1 (6 bases). The CDR3 bases are TGTGCCAGCAGCGTAGCTGGGGACACAAGGCAAGAGACCCAGTACTTC. Amino acids: CASSVAGDTRQETQYF.